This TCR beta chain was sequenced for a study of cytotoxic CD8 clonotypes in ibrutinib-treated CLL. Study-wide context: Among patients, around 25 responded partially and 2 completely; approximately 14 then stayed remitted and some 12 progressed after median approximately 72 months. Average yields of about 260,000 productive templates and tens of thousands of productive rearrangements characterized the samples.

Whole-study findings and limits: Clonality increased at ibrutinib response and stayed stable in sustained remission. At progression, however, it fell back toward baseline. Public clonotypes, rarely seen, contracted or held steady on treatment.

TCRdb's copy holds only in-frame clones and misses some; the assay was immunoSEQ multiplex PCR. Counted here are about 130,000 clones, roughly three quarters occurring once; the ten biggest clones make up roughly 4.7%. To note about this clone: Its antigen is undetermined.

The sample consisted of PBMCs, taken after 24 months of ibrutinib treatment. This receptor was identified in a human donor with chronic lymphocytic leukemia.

The CDR3 spells CASRRGSEAFF. The CDR3 nucleotides read TGTGCCAGTCGGCGGGGTTCCGAAGCTTTCTTT. V gene TRBV6-6 combines with J gene TRBJ1-1; no definite D call. The CDR3 contains 11 residues. Trimming left V 9 bases short and J 8 bases short, with 13 bases between. The germline V gene has CDR1 MNHNY and CDR2 SVGAGI (reference sequence).